This T cell receptor (beta chain) was sequenced during a study of shared clonotypes between healthy human individuals. This CDR3 has 14 residues. V dropped 0 bases and J dropped 5 bases, with 11 bases sitting between them. Germline values: CDR1 SGHRS, CDR2 YFSETQ. Generated by immunoSEQ multiplex PCR, the TCRdb table keeps only in-frame clones and is missing some. The sample lists approximately 710,000 clones, about 92% occurring once. Only Caucasian adults living in Nashville, Tennessee made up the donor group. The V call is TRBV5-1, the J call TRBJ1-1; D ambiguous. Sequenced material: memory CD8+ T cells from PBMCs. Subset noted: CD45RO+ cells pooled with CCR7-negative TemRA cells. This TCR was recovered from a man aged 18 to 35 in good health. Some clones in this sample may be carry-over from other donors' samples. DNA of the CDR3: TGCGCCAGCAGCTTGGGAGGGAGGGAAACTGAAGCTTTCTTT. This gives the protein CASSLGGRETEAFF.